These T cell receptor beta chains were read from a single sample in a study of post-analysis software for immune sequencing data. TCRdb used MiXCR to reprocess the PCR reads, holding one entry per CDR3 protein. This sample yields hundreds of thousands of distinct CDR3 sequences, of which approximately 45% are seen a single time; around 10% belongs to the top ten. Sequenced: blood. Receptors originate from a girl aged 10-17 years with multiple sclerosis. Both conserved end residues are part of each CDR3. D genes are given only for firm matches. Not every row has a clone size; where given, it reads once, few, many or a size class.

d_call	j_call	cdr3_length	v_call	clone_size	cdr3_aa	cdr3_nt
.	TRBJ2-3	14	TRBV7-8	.	CASSLVRFTDTQYF	TGTGCCAGCAGCTTGGTTCGGTTCACAGATACGCAGTATTTT
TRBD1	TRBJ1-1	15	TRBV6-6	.	CASSPRGGGSTEAFF	TGTGCCAGCAGTCCCAGGGGGGGGGGAAGCACTGAAGCTTTCTTT
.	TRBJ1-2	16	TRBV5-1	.	CASSLGGTVSSYGYTF	TGCGCCAGCAGCTTGGGCGGGACCGTCTCGAGCTATGGCTACACCTTC
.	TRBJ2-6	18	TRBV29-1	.	CSVEDRGGAISGANVLTF	TGCAGCGTTGAAGATAGGGGGGGTGCAATCTCTGGGGCCAACGTCCTGACTTTC
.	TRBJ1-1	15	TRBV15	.	CATSPPGQLNTEAFF	TGTGCCACCAGCCCACCCGGACAGCTGAACACTGAAGCTTTCTTT
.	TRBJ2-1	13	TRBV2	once	CASIQGRGNEQFF	TGTGCCAGCATACAGGGGAGGGGTAATGAGCAGTTCTTC
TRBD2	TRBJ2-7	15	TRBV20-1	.	CSARGLAGVVYEQYF	TGCAGTGCTAGAGGACTAGCGGGAGTAGTTTACGAGCAGTACTTC
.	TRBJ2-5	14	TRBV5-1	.	CASGYEDYAVEQYF	TGCGCCAGCGGCTACGAAGACTATGCTGTAGAGCAGTACTTC
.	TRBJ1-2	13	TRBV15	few	CATHRQGNYGYTF	TGTGCCACCCATCGGCAGGGAAACTATGGCTACACCTTC
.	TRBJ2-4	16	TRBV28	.	CASSPGRKTSGNIQYF	TGTGCCAGCAGCCCTGGACGAAAAACGTCGGGAAACATTCAGTACTTC
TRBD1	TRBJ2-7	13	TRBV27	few	CASPQGSSYEQYF	TGTGCCAGTCCACAGGGGAGCTCCTACGAGCAGTACTTC
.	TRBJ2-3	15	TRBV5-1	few	CASSLEAGRTDTQYF	TGCGCCAGCAGCTTGGAGGCAGGACGCACAGATACGCAGTATTTT
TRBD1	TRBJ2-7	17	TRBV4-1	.	CASNQDHRGGGTYEQYF	TGCGCCAGCAACCAAGATCATCGAGGGGGCGGCACCTACGAGCAGTACTTC
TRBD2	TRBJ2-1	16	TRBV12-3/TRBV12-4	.	CASRSRLARSYNEQFF	TGTGCCAGCAGATCTAGACTAGCGCGCTCCTACAATGAGCAGTTCTTC
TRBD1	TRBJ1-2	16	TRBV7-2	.	CASSSGGQASNYGYTF	TGTGCCAGCAGCTCAGGGGGGCAGGCGAGTAACTATGGCTACACCTTC
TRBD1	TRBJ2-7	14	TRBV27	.	CASRPNRGPYEQYF	TGTGCCAGCAGACCAAACAGGGGGCCCTACGAGCAGTACTTC
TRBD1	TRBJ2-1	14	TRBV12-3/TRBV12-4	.	CASSVRTGGNEQFF	TGTGCCAGCAGTGTCCGGACAGGGGGCAATGAGCAGTTCTTC
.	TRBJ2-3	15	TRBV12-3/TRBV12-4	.	CASSLTGSRTDTQYF	TGTGCCAGCAGTCTCACAGGGTCCCGCACAGATACGCAGTATTTT